The T cell receptor (beta chain) described here comes from a study of cytomegalovirus exposure and HLA in healthy donors. Germline CDR1 is SGHVS and CDR2 is FQNEAQ. The CDR3 contains 19 residues. V dropped 5 bases and J dropped 0 bases, with 22 bases sitting between them. PCR employed 60 Vbeta and 13 Jbeta primers. Method: immunoSEQ multiplex PCR; TCRdb's copy keeps in-frame clones and lacks some. The sample holds some 210,000 clones, 87% seen once. The TCR comes from a man aged 25-45 years in good health and CMV-seronegative. J is TRBJ2-2 and V is TRBV7-8; possible D gene TRBD2, 7 bases. Sequences were obtained from PBMCs. CDR3 DNA: TGTGCCAGCAGCCCACGGTGGGGGGGCTACACGACGAACACCGGGGAGCTGTTTTTT. Its translation is CASSPRWGGYTTNTGELFF.